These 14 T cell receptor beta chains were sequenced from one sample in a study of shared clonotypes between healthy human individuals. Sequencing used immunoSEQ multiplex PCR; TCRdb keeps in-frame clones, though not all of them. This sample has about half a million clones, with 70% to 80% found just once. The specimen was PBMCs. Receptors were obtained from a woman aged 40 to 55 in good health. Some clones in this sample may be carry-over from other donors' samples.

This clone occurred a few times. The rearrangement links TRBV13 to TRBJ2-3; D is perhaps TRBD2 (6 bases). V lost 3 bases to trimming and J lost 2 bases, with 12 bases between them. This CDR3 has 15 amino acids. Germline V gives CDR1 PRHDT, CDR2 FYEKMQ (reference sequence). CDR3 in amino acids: CASSFYGSPTDTQYF. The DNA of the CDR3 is TGTGCCAGCAGCTTTTACGGGAGCCCCACAGATACGCAGTATTTT.

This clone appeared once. The CDR3 spells CASRTPAEGKDTQYF. The CDR3 DNA is TGTGCCAGCAGGACCCCCGCCGAGGGAAAAGATACGCAGTATTTT. This chain links TRBV6-5 with TRBJ2-3; weak D call: TRBD2 (5 bases). Germline loops: CDR1 MNHEY, CDR2 SVGAGI. Trimming removed 6 bases from V and 5 bases from J, with 18 bases in between. CDR3 length: 15 residues.

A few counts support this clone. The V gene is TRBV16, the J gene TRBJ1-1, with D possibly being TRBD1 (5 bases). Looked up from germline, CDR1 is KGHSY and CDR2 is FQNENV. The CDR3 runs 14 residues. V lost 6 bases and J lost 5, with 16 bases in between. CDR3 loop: CASSRPAGGTEAFF. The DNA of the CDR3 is TGTGCCAGCAGTCGTCCCGCGGGGGGGACTGAAGCTTTCTTT. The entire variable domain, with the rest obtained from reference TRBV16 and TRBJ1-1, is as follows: GEEVAQTPKHLVRGEGQKAKLYCAPIKGHSYVFWYQQVLKNEFKFLISFQNENVFDETGMPKERFSAKCLPNSPCSLEIQATKLEDSAVYFCASSRPAGGTEAFFGQGTRLTVV.

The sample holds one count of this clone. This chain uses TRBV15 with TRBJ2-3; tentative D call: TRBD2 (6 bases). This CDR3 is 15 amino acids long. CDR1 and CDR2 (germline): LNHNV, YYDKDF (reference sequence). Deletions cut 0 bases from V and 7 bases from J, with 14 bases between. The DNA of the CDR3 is TGTGCCACCAGCAGAGATCGAGGGGAGGCAAATACGCAGTATTTT. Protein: CATSRDRGEANTQYF.

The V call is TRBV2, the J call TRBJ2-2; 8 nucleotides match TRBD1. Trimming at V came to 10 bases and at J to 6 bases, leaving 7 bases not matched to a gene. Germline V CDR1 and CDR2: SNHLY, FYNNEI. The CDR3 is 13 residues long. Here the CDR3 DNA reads TGTGCCACCTGGACAGGGACGGCCGGGGAGCTGTTTTTT. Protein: CATWTGTAGELFF.

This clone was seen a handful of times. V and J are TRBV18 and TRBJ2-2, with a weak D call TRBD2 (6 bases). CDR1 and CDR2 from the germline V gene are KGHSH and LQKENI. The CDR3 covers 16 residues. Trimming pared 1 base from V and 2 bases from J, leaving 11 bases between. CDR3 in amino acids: CASSPLSGSNTGELFF. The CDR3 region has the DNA TGTGCCAGCTCACCACTATCCGGGAGTAACACCGGGGAGCTGTTTTTT. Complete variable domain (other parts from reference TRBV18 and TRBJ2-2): NAGVMQNPRHLVRRRGQEARLRCSPMKGHSHVYWYRQLPEEGLKFMVYLQKENIIDESGMPKERFSAEFPKEGPSILRIQQVVRGDSAAYFCASSPLSGSNTGELFFGEGSRLTVL.

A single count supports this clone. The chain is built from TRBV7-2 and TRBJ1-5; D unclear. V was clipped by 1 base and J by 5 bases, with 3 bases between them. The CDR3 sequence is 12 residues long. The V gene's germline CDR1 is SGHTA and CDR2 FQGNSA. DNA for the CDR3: TGTGCCAGCAGCTTAGTGGATCAGCCCCAGCATTTT. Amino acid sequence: CASSLVDQPQHF.

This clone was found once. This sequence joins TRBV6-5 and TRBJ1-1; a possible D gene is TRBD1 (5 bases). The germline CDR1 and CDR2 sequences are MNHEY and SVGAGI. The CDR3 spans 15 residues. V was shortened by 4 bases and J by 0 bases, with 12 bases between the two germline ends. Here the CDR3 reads CASSLNPGLNTEAFF. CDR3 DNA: TGTGCCAGCAGTTTAAACCCGGGACTGAACACTGAAGCTTTCTTT.

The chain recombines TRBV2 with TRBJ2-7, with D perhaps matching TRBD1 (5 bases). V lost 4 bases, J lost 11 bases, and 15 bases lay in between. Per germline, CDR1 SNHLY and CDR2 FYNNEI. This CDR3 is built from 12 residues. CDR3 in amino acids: CASSGAGLRKYF. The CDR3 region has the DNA TGTGCCAGCAGTGGGGCAGGGCTTCGCAAGTACTTC.

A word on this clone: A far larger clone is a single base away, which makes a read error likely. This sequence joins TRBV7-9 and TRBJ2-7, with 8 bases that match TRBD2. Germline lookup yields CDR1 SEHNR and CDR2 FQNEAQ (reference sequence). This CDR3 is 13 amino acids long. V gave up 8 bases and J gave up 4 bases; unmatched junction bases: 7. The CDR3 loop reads CASGPREGYEQYF. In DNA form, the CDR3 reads TGTGCCAGCGGCCCCCGGGAGGGGTACGAGCAGTACTTC.

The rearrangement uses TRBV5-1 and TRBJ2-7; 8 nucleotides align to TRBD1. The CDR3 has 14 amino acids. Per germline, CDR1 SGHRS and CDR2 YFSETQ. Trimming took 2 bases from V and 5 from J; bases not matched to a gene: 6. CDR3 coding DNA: TGCGCCAGCAGCTTAGGGCAGGGGGCTGACGAGCAGTACTTC. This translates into CASSLGQGADEQYF.

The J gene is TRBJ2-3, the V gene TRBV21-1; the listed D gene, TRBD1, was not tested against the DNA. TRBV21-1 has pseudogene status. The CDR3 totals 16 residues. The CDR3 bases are TGTGCCAGCAGCAATTGGGACATGACTAGCACAGATACGCAGTATTTT. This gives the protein CASSNWDMTSTDTQYF.

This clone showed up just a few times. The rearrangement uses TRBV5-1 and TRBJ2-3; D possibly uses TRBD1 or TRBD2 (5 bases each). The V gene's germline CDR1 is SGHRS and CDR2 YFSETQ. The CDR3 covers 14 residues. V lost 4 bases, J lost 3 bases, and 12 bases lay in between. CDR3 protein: CASSLRAGTDTQYF. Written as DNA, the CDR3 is TGCGCCAGCAGCCTGAGGGCAGGGACAGATACGCAGTATTTT.

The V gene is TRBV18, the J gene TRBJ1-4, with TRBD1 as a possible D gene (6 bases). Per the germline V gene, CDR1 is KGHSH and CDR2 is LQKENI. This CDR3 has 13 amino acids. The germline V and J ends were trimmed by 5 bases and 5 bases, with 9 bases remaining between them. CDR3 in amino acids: CASSSGQNEKLFF. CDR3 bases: TGTGCCAGCTCATCCGGACAGAATGAAAAACTGTTTTTT.